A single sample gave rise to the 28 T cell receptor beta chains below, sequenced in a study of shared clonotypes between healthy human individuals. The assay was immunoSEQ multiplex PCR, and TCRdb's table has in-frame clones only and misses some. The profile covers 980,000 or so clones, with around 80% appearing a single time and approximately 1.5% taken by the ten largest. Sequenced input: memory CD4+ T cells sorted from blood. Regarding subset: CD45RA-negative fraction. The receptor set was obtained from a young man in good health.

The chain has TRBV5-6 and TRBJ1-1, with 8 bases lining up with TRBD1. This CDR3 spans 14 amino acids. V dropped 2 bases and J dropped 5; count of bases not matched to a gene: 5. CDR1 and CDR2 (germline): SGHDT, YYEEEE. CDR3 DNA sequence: TGTGCCAGCAGCTTCGTCAGGGGGCAGACTGAAGCTTTCTTT. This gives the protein CASSFVRGQTEAFF.

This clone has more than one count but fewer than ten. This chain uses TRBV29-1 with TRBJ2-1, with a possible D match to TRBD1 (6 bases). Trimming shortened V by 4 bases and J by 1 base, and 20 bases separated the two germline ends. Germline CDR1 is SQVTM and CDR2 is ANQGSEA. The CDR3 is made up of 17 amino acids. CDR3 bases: TGCAGCGTTGCCCACATTCAGGGGACATCATCCTACAATGAGCAGTTCTTC. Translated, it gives CSVAHIQGTSSYNEQFF.

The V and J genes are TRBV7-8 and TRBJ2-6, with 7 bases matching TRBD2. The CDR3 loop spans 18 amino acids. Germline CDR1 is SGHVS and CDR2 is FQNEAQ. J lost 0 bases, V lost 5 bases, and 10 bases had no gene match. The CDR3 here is CASSMEGGRYSGANVLTF. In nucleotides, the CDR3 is TGTGCCAGCAGCATGGAGGGAGGGAGATACTCTGGGGCCAACGTCCTGACTTTC.

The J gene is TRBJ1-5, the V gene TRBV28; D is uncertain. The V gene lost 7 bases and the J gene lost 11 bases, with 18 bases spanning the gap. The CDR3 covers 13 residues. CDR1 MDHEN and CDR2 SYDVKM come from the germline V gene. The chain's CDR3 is CASTPRGPLAQHF. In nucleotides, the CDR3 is TGTGCCAGCACCCCTCGAGGCCCTTTGGCCCAGCATTTT.

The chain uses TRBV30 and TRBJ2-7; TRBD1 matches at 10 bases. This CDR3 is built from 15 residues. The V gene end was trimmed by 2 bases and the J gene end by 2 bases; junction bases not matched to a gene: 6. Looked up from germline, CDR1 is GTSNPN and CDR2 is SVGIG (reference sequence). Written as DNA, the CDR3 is TGTGCCTGGAGTATAGGGGGGACAGGGGCCTACGAGCAGTACTTC. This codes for CAWSIGGTGAYEQYF. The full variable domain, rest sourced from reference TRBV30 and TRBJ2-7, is SQTIHQWPATLVQPVGSPLSLECTVEGTSNPNLYWYRQAAGRGLQLLFYSVGIGQISSEVPQNLSASRPQDRQFILSSKKLLLSDSGFYLCAWSIGGTGAYEQYFGPGTRLTVT.

The CDR3 loop is CASSTIGFQTHPTPSGSPLHF. In DNA, the CDR3 is TGTGCCAGTAGTACCATTGGGTTCCAGACTCATCCGACACCATCAGGCTCACCCCTCCACTTT. The chain employs TRBV19 and TRBJ1-6; D unclear. The CDR3 loop spans 21 amino acids. Germline V gene sequence: CDR1 LNHDA, CDR2 SQIVND (reference sequence). The V end was cut by 4 bases, the J end by 10 bases, with 35 bases between.

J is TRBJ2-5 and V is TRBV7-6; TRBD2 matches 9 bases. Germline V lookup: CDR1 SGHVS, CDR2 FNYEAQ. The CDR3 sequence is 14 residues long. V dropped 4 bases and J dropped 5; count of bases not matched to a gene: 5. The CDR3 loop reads CASSYGLARETQYF. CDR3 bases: TGTGCCAGCAGCTACGGACTAGCGAGGGAGACCCAGTACTTC.

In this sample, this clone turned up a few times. The CDR3 DNA follows: TGTGCCAGCAGTGATTGGCTAGCGGGTGAGCAGTACTTC. Translated, it gives CASSDWLAGEQYF. The chain is built from TRBV2 and TRBJ2-7, with 8 bases identical to TRBD2. The germline V gene encodes CDR1 SNHLY and CDR2 FYNNEI. The CDR3 has 13 amino acids. Unmatched junction bases numbered 5, after V lost 3 bases and J lost 7 bases.

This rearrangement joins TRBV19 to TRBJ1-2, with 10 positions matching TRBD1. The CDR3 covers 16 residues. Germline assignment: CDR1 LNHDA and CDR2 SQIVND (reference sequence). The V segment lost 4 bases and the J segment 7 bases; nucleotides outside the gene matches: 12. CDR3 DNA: TGTGCCAGTAGTAGGGACAGGGGATACCTATCGGGTGGCTACACCTTC. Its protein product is CASSRDRGYLSGGYTF.

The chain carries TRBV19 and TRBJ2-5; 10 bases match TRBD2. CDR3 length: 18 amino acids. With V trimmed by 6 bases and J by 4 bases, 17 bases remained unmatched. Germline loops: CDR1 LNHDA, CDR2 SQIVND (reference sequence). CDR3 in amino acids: CASRLSGGAVFFRETQYF. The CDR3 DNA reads TGTGCCAGTAGACTAAGCGGGGGGGCCGTATTTTTCCGAGAGACCCAGTACTTC.

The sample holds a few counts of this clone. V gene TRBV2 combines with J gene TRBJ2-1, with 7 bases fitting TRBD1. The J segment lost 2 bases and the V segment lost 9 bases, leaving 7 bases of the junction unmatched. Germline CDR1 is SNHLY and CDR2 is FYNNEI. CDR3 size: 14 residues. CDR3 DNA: TGTGCCAGTACGAGGGACAGAGCCTACAATGAGCAGTTCTTC. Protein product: CASTRDRAYNEQFF.

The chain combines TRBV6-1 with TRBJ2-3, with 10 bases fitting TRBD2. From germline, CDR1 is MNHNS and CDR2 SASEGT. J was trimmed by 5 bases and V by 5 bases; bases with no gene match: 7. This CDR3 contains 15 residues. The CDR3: CASSPQRGGEDTQYF. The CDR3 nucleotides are TGTGCCAGCAGTCCCCAGCGGGGGGGCGAAGATACGCAGTATTTT.

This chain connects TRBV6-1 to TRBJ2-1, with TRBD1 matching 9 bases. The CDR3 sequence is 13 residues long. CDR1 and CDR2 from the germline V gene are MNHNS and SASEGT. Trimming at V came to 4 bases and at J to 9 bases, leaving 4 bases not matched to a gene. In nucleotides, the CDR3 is TGTGCCAGCAGTGGGAAGACAGGGGGTGAGCAGTTCTTC. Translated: CASSGKTGGEQFF.

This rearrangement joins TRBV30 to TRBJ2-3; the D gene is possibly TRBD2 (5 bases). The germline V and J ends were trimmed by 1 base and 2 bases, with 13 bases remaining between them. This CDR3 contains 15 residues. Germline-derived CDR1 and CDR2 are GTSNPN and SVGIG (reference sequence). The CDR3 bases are TGTGCCTGGAGTGCTCTAGCTATACCCACAGATACGCAGTATTTT. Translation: CAWSALAIPTDTQYF.

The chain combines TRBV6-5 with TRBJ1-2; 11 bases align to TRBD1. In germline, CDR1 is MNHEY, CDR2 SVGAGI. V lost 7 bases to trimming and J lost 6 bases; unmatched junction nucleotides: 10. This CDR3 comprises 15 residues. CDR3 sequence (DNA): TGTGCCAGCACCAGAGGACAGGGGGCGCAGGATGGCTACACCTTC. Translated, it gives CASTRGQGAQDGYTF.

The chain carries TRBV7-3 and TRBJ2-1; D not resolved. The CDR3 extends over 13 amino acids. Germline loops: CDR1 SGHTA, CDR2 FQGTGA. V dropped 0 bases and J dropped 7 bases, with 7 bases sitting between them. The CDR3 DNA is TGTGCCAGCAGCTTAACTAGTGTGAATGAGCAGTTCTTC. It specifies CASSLTSVNEQFF.

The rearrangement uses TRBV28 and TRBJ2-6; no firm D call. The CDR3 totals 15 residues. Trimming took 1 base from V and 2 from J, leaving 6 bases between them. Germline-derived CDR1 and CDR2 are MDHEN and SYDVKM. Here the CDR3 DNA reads TGTGCCAGCAGTTTATCACCCCCTGGGGCCAACGTCCTGACTTTC. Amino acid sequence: CASSLSPPGANVLTF.

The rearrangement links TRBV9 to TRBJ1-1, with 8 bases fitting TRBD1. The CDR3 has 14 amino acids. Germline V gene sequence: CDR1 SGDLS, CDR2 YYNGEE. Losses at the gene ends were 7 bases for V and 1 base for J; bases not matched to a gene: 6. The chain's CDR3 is CASGSTGGNTEAFF. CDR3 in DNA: TGTGCCAGCGGGTCAACAGGGGGGAACACTGAAGCTTTCTTT.

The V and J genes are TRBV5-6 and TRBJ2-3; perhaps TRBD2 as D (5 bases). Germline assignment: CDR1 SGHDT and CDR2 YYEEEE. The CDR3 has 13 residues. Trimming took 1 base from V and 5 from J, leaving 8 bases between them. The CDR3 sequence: CASSLIRGDTQYF. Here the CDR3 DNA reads TGTGCCAGCAGCTTGATTCGGGGAGATACGCAGTATTTT.

CDR3 DNA: TGTGCCAGCAGCTTGGATCGGTCAGGAATCGAAGGGTATGGCTACACCTTC. It is translated as CASSLDRSGIEGYGYTF. The chain recombines TRBV5-4 with TRBJ1-2; D uncertain. V was cut by 0 bases and J by 5 bases, with 20 bases left in between. Germline CDR1 SGHNT, CDR2 YYREEE (reference sequence). The CDR3 totals 17 residues. The full variable domain, its missing parts supplied by reference TRBV5-4 and TRBJ1-2, is ETGVTQSPTHLIKTRGQQVTLRCSSQSGHNTVSWYQQALGQGPQFIFQYYREEENGRGNFPPRFSGLQFPNYSSELNVNALELDDSALYLCASSLDRSGIEGYGYTFGSGTRLTVV.

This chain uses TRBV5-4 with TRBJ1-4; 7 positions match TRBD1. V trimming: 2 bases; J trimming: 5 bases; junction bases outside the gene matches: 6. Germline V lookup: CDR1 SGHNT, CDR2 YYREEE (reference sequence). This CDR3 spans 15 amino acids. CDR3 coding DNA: TGTGCCAGCAGCTTCACCGGGACAGACAATGAAAAACTGTTTTTT. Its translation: CASSFTGTDNEKLFF.

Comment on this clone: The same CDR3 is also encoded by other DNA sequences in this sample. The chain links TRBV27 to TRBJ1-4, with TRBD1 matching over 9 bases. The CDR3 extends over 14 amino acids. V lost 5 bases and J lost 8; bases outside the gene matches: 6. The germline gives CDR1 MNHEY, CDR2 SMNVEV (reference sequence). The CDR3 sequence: CASSTRQGGEKLFF. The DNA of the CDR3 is TGTGCCAGCAGTACCCGACAGGGGGGCGAAAAACTGTTTTTT.

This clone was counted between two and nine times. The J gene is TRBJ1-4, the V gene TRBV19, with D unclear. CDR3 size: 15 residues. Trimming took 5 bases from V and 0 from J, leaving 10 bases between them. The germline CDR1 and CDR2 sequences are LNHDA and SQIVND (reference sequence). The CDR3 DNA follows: TGTGCCAGTAGTGTGACGTATGCAACTAATGAAAAACTGTTTTTT. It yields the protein CASSVTYATNEKLFF.

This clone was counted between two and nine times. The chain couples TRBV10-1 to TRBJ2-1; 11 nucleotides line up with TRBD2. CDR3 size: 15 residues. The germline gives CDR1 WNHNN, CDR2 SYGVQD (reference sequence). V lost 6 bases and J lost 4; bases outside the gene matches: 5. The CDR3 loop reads CASSPRTSGYNEQFF. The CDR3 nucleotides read TGCGCCAGCAGCCCCCGGACTAGCGGGTACAATGAGCAGTTCTTC.

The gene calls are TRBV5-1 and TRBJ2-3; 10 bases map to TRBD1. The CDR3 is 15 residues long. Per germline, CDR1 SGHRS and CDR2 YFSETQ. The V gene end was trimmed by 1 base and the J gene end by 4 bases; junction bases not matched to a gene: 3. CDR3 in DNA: TGCGCCAGCAGCTTGCAGGGACAGGGGCCAGATACGCAGTATTTT. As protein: CASSLQGQGPDTQYF.

The CDR3 DNA reads as TGCGCCAGCAGCCAAGTCGGAGGAAATATCCCCAATACGCAGTATTTT. Amino acid sequence: CASSQVGGNIPNTQYF. The chain joins TRBV4-1 to TRBJ2-3; perhaps TRBD2 as D (5 bases). CDR3 length equals 16 residues. Trimming took off 1 base at V and 7 bases at J, with 18 bases between the two ends. Germline V gene sequence: CDR1 MGHRA, CDR2 YSYEKL.

Here the CDR3 reads CASSTYSGTGSNQPQHF. The CDR3, as DNA: TGTGCCAGTAGTACTTACTCAGGCACGGGCTCCAATCAGCCCCAGCATTTT. The chain has TRBV19 and TRBJ1-5; D remains ambiguous. Trimming stripped 4 bases from V and 3 bases from J, with 19 bases between. The CDR3 is made up of 17 amino acids. CDR1 LNHDA and CDR2 SQIVND come from the germline V gene (reference sequence).

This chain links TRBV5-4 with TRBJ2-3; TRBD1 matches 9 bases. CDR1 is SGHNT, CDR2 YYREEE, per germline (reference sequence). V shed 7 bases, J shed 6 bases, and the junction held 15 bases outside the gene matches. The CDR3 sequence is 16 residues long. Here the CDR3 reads CASQIPGQGSGDTQYF. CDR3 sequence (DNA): TGTGCCAGCCAAATACCGGGACAGGGCTCCGGGGATACGCAGTATTTT.